This T cell receptor (beta chain) stems from a study of blood T cell repertoires in COVID-19. The ends lost 7 bases at V and 3 bases at J; junction bases unmatched: 8. The germline V gene encodes CDR1 MDHEN and CDR2 SYDVKM. CDR3 length: 16 residues. Per the study methods: Scientists estimated how many nucleated cells there were by amplifying reference gene primers. Generated by immunoSEQ multiplex PCR, the TCRdb table keeps only in-frame clones and is missing some. That table gives V, J and clone size, and the DNA gave D and trimming. This table has around 280,000 clones, roughly 85% appearing once. The gene calls are TRBV28 and TRBJ2-1; 11 nucleotides match TRBD2. The sequence was obtained from a woman in her thirties or forties who had recovered from COVID-19. Source material: PBMCs or T cells enriched from blood (not recorded which). CDR3 DNA sequence: TGTGCCAGCACACTAGCGGGAGCGGCCATCTACAATGAGCAGTTCTTC. This translates into CASTLAGAAIYNEQFF.